This TCR beta chain was captured by sequencing in a study of human T cells and chemical hapten exposure (dated by TCRdb to about 2021). Notes on the research overall: For sensitization, 2% DPC in acetone was applied to an approximately 2 cm by approximately 2 cm area of upper inner arm skin. Blood samples were taken from patients before sensitization (week 0) and then at 2, 6 and about 24 weeks after DPC sensitization. The patient cohort, mostly female, included alopecia areata with under or over 50% scalp involvement, alopecia totalis and alopecia universalis. This study followed changes in the peripheral blood TCR repertoire in vivo during primary and secondary sensitization of alopecia patients to the hapten diphenylcyclopropenone (DPC). Patch testing was performed on the upper back with Finn chambers containing 0.01% DPC, and the patch tests were scored after 6 days according to International Contact Dermatitis Research Group standards. Blood for TCR sequencing was provided by twenty-nine alopecia patients at one to four time points (pre-sensitization, 2, 6 and 24 weeks). Libraries were pooled for sequencing, and per-sample TCR yields varied mainly because of small differences in library volumes within the pool. Weekly therapeutic DPC doses were additionally applied to the scalp of patients throughout the approximately 25-week study period.

The sample's time point label, decoded: patch test 3, about 24 weeks after DPC sensitization. The sample's treatment or condition label, in plain terms: therapeutic diphenylcyclopropenone sensitization with weekly scalp DPC. At every patch-test visit, the blood draw took place before the patch test was put on. To be eligible, patients had to be aged 18 to 70, diagnosed with alopecia and judged suitable for DPC therapy, while pregnant patients were excluded. Total RNA was extracted from unfractionated whole blood that had been collected in Tempus Blood RNA tubes. From the cysteine through the phenylalanine, the CDR3 covers 16 amino acids. The sequence is cut down to CDR3 DNA, 48 bases in frame from base 1. The junction shows trimming of 6 bases on V and 0 bases on J, plus 17 bases between the germline ends. According to the germline V gene, CDR1 reads MDHEN and CDR2 reads SYDVKM. The study at large found these results: Compared with pre-sensitization or healthy control sets, expanded TCRs formed significantly more large CDR3 similarity clusters, which is consistent with antigen-driven responses. A positive correlation was found between the number of PT1 expanded TCRs and patch test score, with significance reached at thresholds 8, 16 and 32 but not 4. Because every patient had alopecia, a presumed autoimmune disease, the patients' immune response might differ from that of healthy individuals. Repeated subsampling changed both the strength of the expansion versus patch-test correlation and the threshold at which that correlation became significant. DPC sensitization did not change how many TCRs were above 1 in 1000 frequency, and no evidence was found of alterations in global repertoire structure.

Comment on this clonotype: Its antigen target is currently unknown. No much larger clonotype is one base removed from it; base qualities were not supplied.

The receptor library was made with RACE. The instrument given in TCRdb is NextSeq 500. During library preparation, unique molecular identifiers were attached to individual cDNA molecules so that TCRs could be counted in a quantitative, reproducible way. Each blood RNA sample was used to sequence both TCR alpha and TCR beta chains. The authors' pipeline ran thus. A median of around 96,000 TCRs per sample was observed, with a range of 23,224 to 690,600. The Decombinator software suite was used to annotate the V, J and CDR3 of the TCR reads. To make PS versus PT1 abundance plots, every sample was subsampled to the same number of TCRs (28,000). Expanded TCRs were defined as absent before sensitization and observed at least eight times at the 2-week time point. Through fastp at Q25 and MiXCR, TCRdb rebuilt clones from the public reads, retaining in-frame beta chains. Here each entry gathers all rows of one CDR3 protein and keeps the most common genes and DNA. What appears here as the V and J calls and clone size reflects TCRdb's work, not the paper's. The sample has approximately 97,000 distinct CDR3 sequences on record, 25% to 35% of them singletons. About a tenth of the sample is in the top ten clones.

This receptor was taken from a man aged 40-49 years with alopecia areata. Some clones in this sample may be carry-over from other donors' samples. Sequenced material: whole blood, taken in connection with sensitization to the hapten diphenylcyclopropenone (DPC). Recombination joined TRBV28 with TRBJ2-5, with a tentative D call of TRBD1 or TRBD2, each matching 5 bases. The CDR3 in this case is CASRIWVGGNQETQYF. The bases read TGTGCCAGCAGGATATGGGTTGGGGGTAACCAAGAGACCCAGTACTTC.